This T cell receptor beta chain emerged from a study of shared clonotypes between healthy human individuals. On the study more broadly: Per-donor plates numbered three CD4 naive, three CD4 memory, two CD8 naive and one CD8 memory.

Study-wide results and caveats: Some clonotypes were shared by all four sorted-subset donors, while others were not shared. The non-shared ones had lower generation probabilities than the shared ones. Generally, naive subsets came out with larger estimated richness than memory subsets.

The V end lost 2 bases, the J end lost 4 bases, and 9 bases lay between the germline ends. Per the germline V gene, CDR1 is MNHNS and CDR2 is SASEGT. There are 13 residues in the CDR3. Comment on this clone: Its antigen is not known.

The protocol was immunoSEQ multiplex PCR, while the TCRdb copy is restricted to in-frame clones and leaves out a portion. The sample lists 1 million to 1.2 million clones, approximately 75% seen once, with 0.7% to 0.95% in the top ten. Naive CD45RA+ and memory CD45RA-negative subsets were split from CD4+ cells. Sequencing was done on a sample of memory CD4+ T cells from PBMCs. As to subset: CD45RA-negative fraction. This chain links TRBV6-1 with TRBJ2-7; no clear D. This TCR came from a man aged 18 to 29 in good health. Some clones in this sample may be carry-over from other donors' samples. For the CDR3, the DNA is TGTGCCAGCAGTGAATATATAGAGTACGAGCAGTACTTC. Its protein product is CASSEYIEYEQYF.